This TCR beta chain was profiled in a study of blood T cell repertoires in COVID-19. Turning to the study itself: COVID-19 samples from acute and convalescent phases originated in the United States, Italy and Spain. T cells, B-cell-depleted T cells, or PBMCs provided the cDNA or gDNA that served as material.

Original processing methods: Counts of nucleated cells, estimated from reference gene primer amplification, were obtained. Method: immunoSEQ multiplex PCR; TCRdb's copy keeps in-frame clones and lacks some. The V and J calls and the clone size are those of that table, but D and trimming were determined from the DNA. The sample consists of approximately 220,000 clones, over 70% of them appearing once. The trim removed 1 base at V and 5 bases at J, leaving 5 bases unmatched. This CDR3 has 15 residues. Germline values: CDR1 SEHNR, CDR2 FQNEAQ (reference sequence). The TCR was taken from a woman aged 45-65 years with acute or convalescent COVID-19. V and J are TRBV7-9 and TRBJ2-1; 7 bases line up with TRBD1. Specimen: peripheral blood. CDR3 loop: CASSLGTGPNNEQFF. CDR3 nucleotide sequence: TGTGCCAGCAGCTTAGGGACAGGCCCCAACAATGAGCAGTTCTTC.